The text below deals with one TCR beta chain. What it recognizes is unknown. The sample originates from a study of post-analysis software for immune sequencing data. Study at large: Recorded subtypes: relapsing-remitting, secondary progressive, progressive-relapsing; some patients unannotated. Points from the study as a whole: Comparison of patients with controls showed five TRBV segments more frequent in patients, TRBV5-6, TRBV5-1 and TRBV20-1 among them. Multiple sclerosis was associated with a significant reduction in normalized Chao1 diversity relative to controls.

Libraries were made from TCR beta cDNA, and they carried unique molecular identifiers. There were about 0.95 to 11 million T cells, and roughly 0.5 million cDNA molecules came from them. TCRdb redid the calling of the PCR reads with MiXCR, one entry per CDR3 protein. The table includes 350,000 to 500,000 distinct CDR3 sequences, 30% to 40% detected once. Germline V gene lookup returns CDR1 SGHRS and CDR2 YFSETQ. The CDR3 has 18 amino acids. Between the trimmed V and J ends, which lost 0 bases and 3 bases, there was a span of 19 bases. This TCR was recovered from a girl under 10 years old with multiple sclerosis. Input material: blood. The rearrangement links TRBV5-1 to TRBJ2-1; D might be TRBD1 or TRBD2, each matching 5 bases. CDR3: CASSLVGSGRWVYNEQFF. The CDR3 coding sequence is TGCGCCAGCAGCTTGGTGGGGTCAGGGAGATGGGTCTACAATGAGCAGTTCTTC.